This entry concerns a single T cell receptor beta chain. Its antigen is undetermined. Every patient with CD3G deficiency had evidence of autoimmunity. At testing, patients were 2 to 39 years old, with reduced naive and increased memory T-cell proportions. Regulatory (CD25-high CD127-low) and conventional (CD25-low CD127-high) CD4+ T cells were sorted separately. This sample was taken from a study of regulatory T cells. Trimming took 1 base from V and 0 from J, leaving 10 bases between them. The CDR3 extends over 15 amino acids. Germline V CDR1 and CDR2: SGHVS, FQNEAQ. The PCR used 52 TRBV and 13 TRBJ primers. The assay was immunoSEQ multiplex PCR, and TCRdb's table has in-frame clones only and misses some. The sample has about 15,000 clones; 84% are singletons. Findings and limits, study-wide: In CD3G-deficient patients, conventional CD4+ T cells were enriched for hydrophobic CDR3 residues at positions 6 and 7. In patients, unique TRB V-J pairs were restricted and V/J usage skewed, especially in Tregs.

The sequence was obtained from a person between 30 and 45 years old with CD3G deficiency. The chain links TRBV7-8 to TRBJ2-7; D is tentatively TRBD1 or TRBD2 (5 bases each). Sample: conventional CD4+ T cells sorted from blood. CDR3: CASSLVSGTSYEQYF. In DNA form, the CDR3 reads TGTGCCAGCAGCTTAGTGTCAGGGACCTCCTACGAGCAGTACTTC.